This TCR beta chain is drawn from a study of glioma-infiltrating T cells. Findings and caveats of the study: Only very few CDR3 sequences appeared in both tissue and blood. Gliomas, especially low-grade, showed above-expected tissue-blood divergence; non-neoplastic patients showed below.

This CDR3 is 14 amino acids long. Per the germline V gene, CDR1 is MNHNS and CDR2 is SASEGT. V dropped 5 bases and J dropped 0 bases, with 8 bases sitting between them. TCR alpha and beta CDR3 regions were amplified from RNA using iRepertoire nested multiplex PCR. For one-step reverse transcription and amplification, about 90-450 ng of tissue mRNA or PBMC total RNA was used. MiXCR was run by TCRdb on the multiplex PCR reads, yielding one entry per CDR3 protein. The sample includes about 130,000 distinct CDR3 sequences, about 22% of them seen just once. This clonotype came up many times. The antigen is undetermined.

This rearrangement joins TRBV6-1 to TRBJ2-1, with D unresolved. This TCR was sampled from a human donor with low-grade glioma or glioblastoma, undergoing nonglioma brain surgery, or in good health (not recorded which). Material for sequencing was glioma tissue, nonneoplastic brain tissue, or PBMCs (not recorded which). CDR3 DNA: TGTGCCAGCAGTTTAATAGGCTCCTACAATGAGCAGTTCTTC. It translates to CASSLIGSYNEQFF.